What follows describes a single TCR beta chain. Antigen specificity is unknown. This CDR3 is 17 amino acids long. Trimming removed 1 base from V and 4 bases from J, with 20 bases in between. Per the germline V gene, CDR1 is SGHNT and CDR2 is YENEEA. This specimen belongs to a study of shared clonotypes between healthy human individuals. General study points: For naive CD4 cells, around 5% of clonotypes were shared across a handful of donors.

Sequenced by immunoSEQ multiplex PCR; TCRdb stores in-frame clones only, minus some. Among about 2.4 million clones listed, about 92% were seen once. The receptor's source is a man younger than 35 in good health. The source material was naive CD4+ T cells sorted from blood. Subset described: CD45RA+ positively selected. The chain links TRBV11-3 to TRBJ2-7; D is uncertain. The CDR3 sequence: CASSLVQARSRSYEQYF. For the CDR3, the DNA is TGTGCCAGCAGCTTAGTCCAGGCCAGAAGCCGGTCATACGAGCAGTACTTC.